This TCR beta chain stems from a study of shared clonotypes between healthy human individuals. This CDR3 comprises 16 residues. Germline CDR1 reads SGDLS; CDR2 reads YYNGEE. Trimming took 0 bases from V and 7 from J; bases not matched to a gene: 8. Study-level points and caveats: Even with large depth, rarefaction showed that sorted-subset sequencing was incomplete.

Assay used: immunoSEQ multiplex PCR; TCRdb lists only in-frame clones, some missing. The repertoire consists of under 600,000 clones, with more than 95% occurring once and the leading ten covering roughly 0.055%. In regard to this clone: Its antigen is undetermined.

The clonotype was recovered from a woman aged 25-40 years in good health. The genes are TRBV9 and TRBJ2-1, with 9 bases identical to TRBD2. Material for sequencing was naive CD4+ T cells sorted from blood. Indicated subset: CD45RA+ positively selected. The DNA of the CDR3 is TGTGCCAGCAGCGTAGTTGGTAGCGGGGGAGTAAATGAGCAGTTCTTC. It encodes CASSVVGSGGVNEQFF.